The next 20 T cell receptor beta chains were all read from a single sample in a study of regulatory T cells in long-lasting Graves disease. HTBI primers from iRepertoire and Arm-PCR of CDR3 regions yielded the TCR beta libraries. A single record per CDR3 protein comes from TCRdb applying MiXCR to the multiplex PCR reads. The repertoire holds about 210,000 distinct CDR3 sequences, with approximately 18% as singletons. Sample time point: newly diagnosed GD, antithyroid drugs for less than 3 months. The authors made the TCR library using RNA they extracted from PBMCs. These data also featured in a second study, about T cells in Graves' hyperthyroidism and ophthalmopathy.

The source was peripheral blood mononuclear cells (PBMCs), collected at new diagnosis, from a patient treated with antithyroid drugs. The receptors stem from a woman aged 25 to 39 with Graves disease.

The chain joins TRBV20-1 to TRBJ2-3; D gene unclear. Trimming shortened V by 0 bases and J by 0 bases, and 10 bases separated the two germline ends. This CDR3 is built from 15 residues. The germline V gene has CDR1 DFQATT and CDR2 SNEGSKA (reference sequence). This CDR3 reads CSARDRTASTDTQYF. In DNA, the CDR3 is TGCAGTGCTAGAGATCGAACAGCTAGCACAGATACGCAGTATTTT.

In regard to this clonotype: An end of the junction does not agree with germline; a read error may underlie this. V and J are TRBV9 and TRBJ1-2; D is possibly TRBD1 (6 bases). Germline V gene lookup returns CDR1 SGDLS and CDR2 YYNGEE. The CDR3 consists of 12 residues. The CDR3 loop reads CASSERPDRIAF. In nucleotides, the CDR3 is TGTGCCAGCAGCGAACGGCCCGACAGGATTGCCTTC. Full variable domain (outside the CDR3, taken from reference TRBV9 and TRBJ1-2): DSGVTQTPKHLITATGQRVTLRCSPRSGDLSVYWYQQSLDQGLQFLIQYYNGEERAKGNILERFSAQQFPDLHSELNLSSLELGDSALYFCASSERPDRIAFGSGTRLTVV.

The table lists this clonotype with many counts. V and J are TRBV10-3 and TRBJ1-6; 8 positions agree with TRBD1. V lost 10 bases to trimming and J lost 7 bases; unmatched junction nucleotides: 3. Germline lookup yields CDR1 ENHRY and CDR2 SYGVKD. The CDR3 has 12 residues. CDR3 region: CATRDRNSPLHF. The CDR3 DNA is TGTGCCACCCGGGACAGGAATTCACCCCTCCACTTT.

This clonotype was counted many times. This chain links TRBV7-9 with TRBJ1-1; no clear D gene. Trimming removed 6 bases at V and 1 base at J, with 6 bases between. The CDR3 consists of 12 residues. In germline, CDR1 is SEHNR, CDR2 FQNEAQ (reference sequence). The CDR3 region is CASSHANTEAFF. CDR3 in DNA: TGTGCCAGCAGTCACGCGAACACTGAAGCTTTCTTT.

The rearrangement uses TRBV4-1 and TRBJ2-1, with D possibly TRBD2 on 5 matching bases. From germline, CDR1 is MGHRA and CDR2 YSYEKL. This CDR3 is 15 amino acids long. Trimming removed 4 bases at V and 4 bases at J, with 14 bases between. CDR3 residues: CASSPGEEEYNEQFF. DNA for the CDR3: TGCGCCAGCAGCCCCGGGGAAGAAGAGTACAATGAGCAGTTCTTC.

The chain employs TRBV27 and TRBJ2-5, with D possibly TRBD1 on 6 matching bases. CDR3 length: 17 amino acids. The germline gives CDR1 MNHEY, CDR2 SMNVEV (reference sequence). V lost 2 bases and J lost 3, with 19 bases in between. The CDR3 is CASSLRVGRGREETQYF. The CDR3 bases are TGTGCCAGCAGTTTACGTGTTGGCAGGGGAAGGGAAGAGACCCAGTACTTC.

This clonotype was detected many times. The V gene is TRBV5-6, the J gene TRBJ1-2; a possible D gene is TRBD1 (5 bases). This CDR3 has 15 amino acids. Germline lookup yields CDR1 SGHDT and CDR2 YYEEEE. V dropped 1 base and J dropped 6 bases, with 16 bases sitting between them. The CDR3 spells CASSLIRGDQDGYTF. Here the CDR3 DNA reads TGTGCCAGCAGCTTGATACGGGGGGACCAGGATGGCTACACCTTC.

At least ten counts were recorded for this clonotype. The rearrangement joins TRBV5-6 to TRBJ2-1, with TRBD1 identical over 9 bases. CDR1 and CDR2 from the germline V gene are SGHDT and YYEEEE. The CDR3 extends over 16 amino acids. The J segment lost 5 bases and the V segment lost 4 bases, leaving 10 bases of the junction unmatched. This chain's CDR3 is CASSNPGQGIDNEQFF. CDR3 DNA: TGTGCCAGCAGCAACCCGGGACAGGGTATCGACAATGAGCAGTTCTTC.

This clonotype has at least ten counts. The CDR3: CASRPLGTPNHEQYF. CDR3 coding DNA: TGTGCCAGCAGACCCTTGGGGACCCCGAACCACGAGCAGTACTTC. The chain combines TRBV28 with TRBJ2-7; D may be TRBD1 or TRBD2 (5 bases each). Germline CDR1 and CDR2: MDHEN and SYDVKM. Trimming pared 6 bases from V and 5 bases from J, leaving 20 bases between. The CDR3 runs to 15 residues. Supplemented by reference TRBV28 and TRBJ2-7, the full variable domain reads DVKVTQSSRYLVKRTGEKVFLECVQDMDHENMFWYRQDPGLGLRLIYFSYDVKMKEKGDIPEGYSVSREKKERFSLILESASTNQTSMYLCASRPLGTPNHEQYFGPGTRLTVT.

This clonotype was counted a few times. The chain has TRBV5-1 and TRBJ1-5; the D gene is possibly TRBD1 (5 bases). The V end lost 3 bases, the J end lost 6 bases, and 13 bases lay between the germline ends. Germline V gene lookup returns CDR1 SGHRS and CDR2 YFSETQ. The length of the CDR3 is 14 residues. Written as DNA, the CDR3 is TGCGCCAGCAGCTCAGAAACGGGGGTTCAGCCCCAGCATTTT. Protein product: CASSSETGVQPQHF.

This clonotype was counted ten times or more. The chain combines TRBV10-2 with TRBJ1-2; a possible D gene is TRBD1 (5 bases). Germline CDR1 reads WSHSY; CDR2 reads SAAADI. V lost 7 bases, J lost 4 bases, and 10 bases lay in between. This CDR3 is built from 12 residues. The CDR3 sequence: CASNGGSYGYTF. As DNA, the CDR3 is TGCGCCAGCAACGGGGGGAGCTATGGCTACACCTTC.

This clonotype has a count of ten or more. The chain combines TRBV5-1 with TRBJ2-3; TRBD2 is a possible D gene (5 bases). The length of the CDR3 is 15 residues. Trimming removed 1 base at V and 3 bases at J, with 12 bases between. Germline V gene sequence: CDR1 SGHRS, CDR2 YFSETQ. In DNA, the CDR3 is TGCGCCAGCAGCTTGACCAGCTCGGGGACAGATACGCAGTATTTT. This translates into CASSLTSSGTDTQYF.

This clonotype was seen many times. This sequence joins TRBV20-1 and TRBJ1-2; 10 nucleotides line up with TRBD1. Germline lookup yields CDR1 DFQATT and CDR2 SNEGSKA (reference sequence). Trimming removed 6 bases from V and 5 bases from J; junction bases left unmatched: 6. CDR3 length equals 13 residues. The CDR3 region is CSAIKDRGYGYTF. The CDR3 coding sequence is TGCAGTGCCATTAAGGACAGGGGGTATGGCTACACCTTC.

The chain is built from TRBV7-3 and TRBJ2-3; D might be TRBD1 or TRBD2, each matching 5 bases. V was cut by 5 bases and J by 8 bases, with 14 bases left in between. This CDR3 has 13 residues. Germline assignment: CDR1 SGHTA and CDR2 FQGTGA. The CDR3 DNA follows: TGTGCCAGCAGCGGGGGAGATTTCGGTACGCAGTATTTT. Protein sequence: CASSGGDFGTQYF. The variable domain in full, with the rest retrieved from reference TRBV7-3 and TRBJ2-3, is GAGVSQTPSNKVTEKGKYVELRCDPISGHTALYWYRQSLGQGPEFLIYFQGTGAADDSGLPNDRFFAVRPEGSVSTLKIQRTERGDSAVYLCASSGGDFGTQYFGPGTRLTVL.

The J gene is TRBJ2-7, the V gene TRBV15; TRBD1 matches at 8 bases. Trimming at V came to 2 bases and at J to 3 bases, leaving 3 bases not matched to a gene. CDR1 and CDR2 (germline): LNHNV, YYDKDF (reference sequence). There are 14 residues in the CDR3. CDR3 loop: CATSRQGAGYEQYF. The DNA of the CDR3 is TGTGCCACCAGCAGACAGGGGGCTGGCTACGAGCAGTACTTC.

This clonotype was picked up many times. The V call is TRBV24-1, the J call TRBJ1-5; TRBD1 might be the D (6 bases). The CDR3 covers 15 residues. V gave up 6 bases and J gave up 6 bases, with 17 bases separating them. Per germline, CDR1 KGHDR and CDR2 SFDVKD. CDR3 residues: CATSSSGTTGQPQHF. The CDR3 nucleotides read TGTGCCACCAGTAGCTCCGGGACAACGGGTCAGCCCCAGCATTTT.

In this sample, this clonotype turned up many times. The chain combines TRBV11-2 with TRBJ2-3; D is tentatively TRBD1 or TRBD2 (5 bases each). The CDR3 is made up of 15 amino acids. From germline, CDR1 is SGHAT and CDR2 FQNNGV. Trimming took off 2 bases at V and 3 bases at J, with 12 bases between the two ends. The CDR3 DNA follows: TGTGCCAGCAGCTTATTCTGGGGGTTGACAGATACGCAGTATTTT. Translating it yields CASSLFWGLTDTQYF. The complete variable domain, with remaining parts taken from reference TRBV11-2 and TRBJ2-3, reads EAGVAQSPRYKIIEKRQSVAFWCNPISGHATLYWYQQILGQGPKLLIQFQNNGVVDDSQLPKDRFSAERLKGVDSTLKIQPAKLEDSAVYLCASSLFWGLTDTQYFGPGTRLTVL.

The sample holds many counts of this clonotype. The V call is TRBV24-1, the J call TRBJ2-5; 8 bases map to TRBD1. Germline V gene data show CDR1 as KGHDR and CDR2 as SFDVKD. This CDR3 comprises 15 residues. V lost 3 bases and J lost 4; bases outside the gene matches: 6. The CDR3 reads CATSDTYRGLETQYF. Here the CDR3 DNA reads TGTGCCACCAGTGATACTTACAGGGGGTTAGAGACCCAGTACTTC.

The table lists this clonotype with a few counts. This chain joins TRBV10-1 and TRBJ2-3; 7 bases match TRBD2. CDR3 length equals 16 residues. J was trimmed by 4 bases and V by 0 bases; bases with no gene match: 7. The germline CDR1 and CDR2 sequences are WNHNN and SYGVQD (reference sequence). CDR3 nucleotides: TGCGCCAGCAGTGAGTCGCAGCGGGGCCTCTCAGATACGCAGTATTTT. Amino acid sequence: CASSESQRGLSDTQYF.

This clonotype has a count of ten or more. The chain joins TRBV2 to TRBJ2-7, with 8 bases that match TRBD1. CDR1 is SNHLY, CDR2 FYNNEI, per germline. This CDR3 has 14 residues. DNA of the CDR3: TGTGCTTCCAATGCGAGACAGGGGTTGGACGAGCAGTACTTC. It translates to CASNARQGLDEQYF.